This record concerns one TCR beta chain sequence. The germline V gene has CDR1 SGHNT and CDR2 YYREEE (reference sequence). This CDR3 spans 16 amino acids. The ends were cut back, 0 bases at V and 0 bases at J, with 9 bases in the middle. Those who participated ranged in age from roughly 18 to 89 years and resided in some 24 US areas. Cohorts were assigned according to the clinical history that participants reported. The data are from a study of blood T cell repertoires in COVID-19. Background on the study: Sources were T cells, B-cell-depleted T cells, or PBMCs; the material itself was cDNA or gDNA.

The data were produced by immunoSEQ multiplex PCR, yet TCRdb's version contains in-frame clones alone and is incomplete. The table lists 350,000 or so clones, around 85% of them singletons. Specimen: PBMCs or T cells enriched from blood (not recorded which). The sequence was obtained from a woman aged 40-49 years with acute COVID-19. V and J are TRBV5-4 and TRBJ2-2; maybe TRBD2 (5 bases). The CDR3 loop is CASSLAGSTNTGELFF. CDR3 DNA: TGTGCCAGCAGCTTGGCGGGGAGTACGAACACCGGGGAGCTGTTTTTT.